These T cell receptor beta chains were read from a single sample in a study of human T cells and chemical hapten exposure. TCRdb reprocessed the RACE reads with MiXCR, giving one entry per CDR3 protein. The profile covers 380,000 or so distinct CDR3 sequences, with roughly 4.8% appearing a single time and approximately 2.1% taken by the ten largest. The specimen comprised whole blood, sampled in connection with sensitization to the hapten diphenylcyclopropenone (DPC). The receptors here all came from a woman in her forties or fifties with alopecia areata. Some clones in this sample may be carry-over from other donors' samples. The CDR3 runs from the conserved cysteine through the conserved F or W. D genes are given only for firm matches. Clone size is stated in some rows and not others, as once, few, many or a class when expanded.

>TRBJ1-2|-|many|TRBV24-1
TGTGCCACCAGCCGGGACCCTAACTATGGCTACACCTTC
CATSRDPNYGYTF
>TRBJ2-5|TRBD2|-|TRBV6-5
TGTGCCAGCAGTCAACGCCGGGCTAGCGGGGGGGAAGAGACCCAGTACTTC
CASSQRRASGGEETQYF
>TRBJ1-5|-|-|TRBV27
-
CASSFGAGVAQPQHF
>TRBJ2-3|-|many|TRBV10-3
TGTGCCATCAGTCAGGAAATCACAGATACGCAGTATTTT
CAISQEITDTQYF
>TRBJ1-2|-|-|TRBV4-3
TGCGCCAGCAGCCAAGAAGAGGGGATCGGCTATGGCTACACCTTC
CASSQEEGIGYGYTF
>TRBJ2-3|-|-|TRBV14
TGTGCCAGCAGCCAAGCGGGGAGAGCTTTTAGCACAGATACGCAGTATTTT
CASSQAGRAFSTDTQYF
>TRBJ2-5|TRBD1|-|TRBV4-2
TGTGCCAGCAGCAACGGTGGTCAGGGGGAAGAGACCCAGTACTTC
CASSNGGQGEETQYF
>TRBJ2-3|-|-|TRBV2
TGTGCCAGCAACCGGGGCGGCACAGATACGCAGTATTTT
CASNRGGTDTQYF
>TRBJ1-5|-|-|TRBV6-1
TGTGCCAGCAGTGAAGCCATGGGTCAGCCCCAGCATTTT
CASSEAMGQPQHF
>TRBJ2-3|TRBD1|-|TRBV20-1
TGCAGTGCTCCGGACAGGGGGCTTGGTACAGATACGCAGTATTTT
CSAPDRGLGTDTQYF
>TRBJ1-1|-|many|TRBV30
TGTGCCCACACTCAAACAGTAAACACTGAAGCTTTCTTT
CAHTQTVNTEAFF
>TRBJ2-1|-|many|TRBV5-1
TGCGCCAGCAGCTTATTAGGGACTGAGCAGTTCTTC
CASSLLGTEQFF
>TRBJ2-7|-|-|TRBV6-5
TGTGCCAGCAGTTACTCAGCCAGGGTGAACGAGCAGTACTTC
CASSYSARVNEQYF
>TRBJ1-5|-|many|TRBV27
TGTGCCAGCAGTCCAACAGGGCTGGGTCAGCCCCAGCATTTT
CASSPTGLGQPQHF
>TRBJ2-4|TRBD1|few|TRBV6-5
TGTGCCAGCAGTCGCGCAGGGGGCTTAGCCAAAAACATTCAGTACTTC
CASSRAGGLAKNIQYF
>TRBJ1-2|TRBD1|many|TRBV29-1
TGCAGCGTTGAAGCTTGGGACAGGGTTAGCTATGGCTACACCTTC
CSVEAWDRVSYGYTF
>TRBJ2-3|TRBD2|-|TRBV7-2
TGTGCCAGCAGCCCAGGAGCGGGAGCACCAGATACGCAGTATTTT
CASSPGAGAPDTQYF
>TRBJ2-7|TRBD2|many|TRBV7-8
TGTGCCAGCAGCTTCGAGACTAGCGGGAGAGCCGAGCAGTACTTC
CASSFETSGRAEQYF
>TRBJ1-1|-|many|TRBV6-5
TGTGCCAGCCAAACTGTGAACACTGAAGCTTTCTTT
CASQTVNTEAFF
>TRBJ2-3|-|many|TRBV28
TGTGCCAGCAGCCCCCAGGGGATGGTGTCAGATACGCAGTATTTT
CASSPQGMVSDTQYF
>TRBJ2-7|-|-|TRBV5-6
TGTGCCAGCAGCTTCGAAGGGGGTCGGTCCTCCTACGAGCAGTACTTC
CASSFEGGRSSYEQYF
>TRBJ2-4|TRBD1|many|TRBV20-1
TGCAGTGCAATGACAGGGGCCCTAGCCAAAAACATTCAGTACTTC
CSAMTGALAKNIQYF
>TRBJ2-3|TRBD2|few|TRBV20-1
TGCAGTGCTAGGAGAGCGGGAGCAGATACGCAGTATTTT
CSARRAGADTQYF
>TRBJ2-7|TRBD1|few|TRBV7-9
TGTGCCAGCAGCCCCGGGACAGGGTCAAATCGGTCGCCCTACGAGCAGTACTTC
CASSPGTGSNRSPYEQYF
>TRBJ2-7|TRBD1|many|TRBV29-1
TGCAGCGTGGGGGACAGAACCTACGAGCAGTACTTC
CSVGDRTYEQYF
>TRBJ2-7|-|many|TRBV28
TGTGCCAGCAGGCCTCGGAGAAGGTTGACCTACGAGCAGTACTTC
CASRPRRRLTYEQYF
>TRBJ1-4|-|few|TRBV5-1
TGCGCCAGCAGCTTTGACGTTAATGAAAAACTGTTTTTT
CASSFDVNEKLFF
>TRBJ2-7|-|many|TRBV28
TGTGCCAGCAGTTTAGGACGCAGAATCGAGCAGTACTTC
CASSLGRRIEQYF
>TRBJ1-1|-|few|TRBV5-6
TGTGCCAGCAGCTTCGGGACAATGAACACTGAAGCTTTCTTT
CASSFGTMNTEAFF
>TRBJ2-7|-|many|TRBV12-3/TRBV12-4
TGTGCCAGCATATCGGAATCGCGGGAGCAGTACTTC
CASISESREQYF
>TRBJ1-3|-|-|TRBV29-1
TGCAGCGTGCTGGCCTCTGGAAACACCATATATTTT
CSVLASGNTIYF
>TRBJ2-5|TRBD2|few|TRBV2
TGTGCCAGCAGTGGGACTAGCGGGGGGGCCCAAGAGACCCAGTACTTC
CASSGTSGGAQETQYF
>TRBJ1-2|-|few|TRBV10-3
TGTGCCATCAGTGTGGACTTGGGGGCCGCTGGCTACACCTTC
CAISVDLGAAGYTF
>TRBJ2-3|-|many|TRBV4-1
TGCGCCAGCAGCCTACTTAGTAGGGGCGCAGATACGCAGTATTTT
CASSLLSRGADTQYF
>TRBJ1-1|TRBD1|many|TRBV6-5
TGTGCCAGCAGTTACGGGGCAGGGGGTAGGGGGACTGAAGCTTTCTTT
CASSYGAGGRGTEAFF
>TRBJ2-2|-|many|TRBV6-5
TGTGCCAGCAGTTACTCCCAAACTAACACCGGGGAGCTGTTTTTT
CASSYSQTNTGELFF
>TRBJ2-6|-|many|TRBV7-8
TGTGCCAGCAGCTTAGCTGGAGTACTTGCAGGGGCCAACGTCCTGACTTTC
CASSLAGVLAGANVLTF
>TRBJ2-5|TRBD2|-|TRBV29-1
TGCAGCGTTGGACTAGCGGGAGGAGCGGAGACCCAGTACTTC
CSVGLAGGAETQYF
>TRBJ1-1|-|-|TRBV29-1
TGCAGCGTTAATCAGGGGACGACCACTGAAGCTTTCTTT
CSVNQGTTTEAFF
>TRBJ2-3|-|many|TRBV2
TGTGCCAGCGGATGGGGGGACACAAGCACAGATACGCAGTATTTT
CASGWGDTSTDTQYF
>TRBJ2-2|-|-|TRBV11-2
TGTGCCAGCAGCCCACCCCGGGGGGCTCTAAACACCGGGGAGCTGTTTTTT
CASSPPRGALNTGELFF
>TRBJ2-1|TRBD2|many|TRBV6-2/TRBV6-3
TGTGCCAGCAGTGTGACTAGCGGGAAAGATGAGCAGTTCTTC
CASSVTSGKDEQFF
>TRBJ1-6|TRBD1|-|TRBV19
TGTGCCAGTAGCGGACAGGGAACGGGATCACCCCTCCACTTT
CASSGQGTGSPLHF
>TRBJ1-5|-|few|TRBV2
TGTGCCAGCAGTACAGGAGCCTATAGCAATCAGCCCCAGCATTTT
CASSTGAYSNQPQHF
>TRBJ2-5|-|few|TRBV6-6
TGTGCCAGCAGTTACGGGGGTCGGGACAAAGAGACCCAGTACTTC
CASSYGGRDKETQYF
>TRBJ1-1|-|many|TRBV7-2
TGTGCCAGCAGCTTAGACTCTTCAGGGGCTGCTTTCTTT
CASSLDSSGAAFF
>TRBJ2-1|-|many|TRBV4-1
TGCGCCACTTCTCTGTCCCCTTCCTACAATGAGCAGTTCTTC
CATSLSPSYNEQFF
>TRBJ1-1|TRBD1|many|TRBV6-1
TGTGCCAGCAGTGAAGTGGGACAGGGGAACACTGAAGCTTTCTTT
CASSEVGQGNTEAFF
>TRBJ2-7|TRBD1|-|TRBV2
TGTGCCAGCGTTTCCGGGACAGTTTTATACGAGCAGTACTTC
CASVSGTVLYEQYF
>TRBJ2-7|-|many|TRBV6-2/TRBV6-3
TGTGCCAGCAATAAGGTCGGCGGACTCTACGAGCAGTACTTC
CASNKVGGLYEQYF